This TCR beta chain was obtained from a study of identical twins. Unique molecular identifiers were present on cDNA, and template switching added a universal primer site. A single record per CDR3 protein comes from TCRdb applying MiXCR to the 5' RACE reads. The data hold some 500,000 distinct CDR3 sequences, with nearly 10% observed a single time. V gave up 5 bases and J gave up 6 bases; unmatched junction bases: 10. The germline gives CDR1 SNHLY, CDR2 FYNNEI. The CDR3 spans 17 residues. Each donor was a healthy Caucasian. In the case of this clonotype: The antigen remains undetermined.

Whole-study results and caveats: Beta clonotypes that were abundant in cord blood contained fewer insertions, a pattern absent from memory repertoires. In monozygotic twins, models underestimated the sharing of out-of-frame TCR alpha.

This sample also belongs to another study, concerning yellow fever vaccine responses in identical twins.

Material: PBMCs. The TCR sequence derives from a woman under 30 in good health. V is TRBV2 and J is TRBJ2-2, with TRBD1 identical over 12 bases. Here the CDR3 reads CASSLTGQGAAAGELFF. In DNA form, the CDR3 reads TGTGCCAGCAGTCTAACGGGACAGGGGGCCGCGGCCGGGGAGCTGTTTTTT.